This TCR beta chain was observed in a study of blood T cell repertoires in COVID-19. Turning to the study itself: COVID-19 samples, acute and convalescent, were from the United States, Italy and Spain. The cDNA or gDNA used as material had been derived from T cells, B-cell-depleted T cells, or PBMCs.

Germline trimming cut 0 bases from V and 0 bases from J; bases unmatched to any gene: 6. The CDR3 consists of 18 residues. The germline gives CDR1 MNHNS, CDR2 SASEGT. This clone was recorded only once. Original processing notes: Amplification of reference gene primers was used by the study to estimate nucleated cell counts. Libraries were prepared by immunoSEQ multiplex PCR; TCRdb keeps only in-frame clonotypes and omits some of them. D and trimming come from the DNA, and the V and J calls and clone size come from that table. The table has under 150,000 clones, more than 75% seen once. Specimen: peripheral blood. V gene TRBV6-1 combines with J gene TRBJ2-7; 12 bases align to TRBD2. The sequence was collected from a man aged 40-49 years with acute or convalescent COVID-19. The CDR3 protein is CASSEARGLAGSSYEQYF. CDR3 nucleotides: TGTGCCAGCAGTGAAGCGAGAGGACTAGCGGGGAGCTCCTACGAGCAGTACTTC.